This T cell receptor (beta chain) was sequenced for a study of blood T cell repertoires in COVID-19. How the authors handled the data: Cell counts per sample came from amplifying reference gene primers. Produced via immunoSEQ multiplex PCR; TCRdb's table is partial and in-frame only. That table gives V, J and clone size, and the DNA gave D and trimming. Of about 180,000 clones detected, approximately 80% appear once; the ten largest clones hold approximately 15%. In terms of age and location, participants ranged from about 18 to 95 years and lived in approximately 26 US areas. Clinical history as reported by participants underpinned cohort assignment. No more than 2 weeks before study entry, exposed participants had met a case of COVID-19. V lost 7 bases to trimming and J lost 1 base, with 16 bases between them. Germline lookup yields CDR1 SNHLY and CDR2 FYNNEI. The length of the CDR3 is 15 residues.

The clonotype originates from a man aged 60 to 69 who had been exposed to COVID-19. Material: PBMCs or T cells enriched from blood (not recorded which). J is TRBJ1-1 and V is TRBV2; tentatively, D is TRBD1 (6 bases). The CDR3 DNA sequence: TGTGCCAGCACAAGGGGGAAATACACGAACACTGAAGCTTTCTTT. Protein: CASTRGKYTNTEAFF.